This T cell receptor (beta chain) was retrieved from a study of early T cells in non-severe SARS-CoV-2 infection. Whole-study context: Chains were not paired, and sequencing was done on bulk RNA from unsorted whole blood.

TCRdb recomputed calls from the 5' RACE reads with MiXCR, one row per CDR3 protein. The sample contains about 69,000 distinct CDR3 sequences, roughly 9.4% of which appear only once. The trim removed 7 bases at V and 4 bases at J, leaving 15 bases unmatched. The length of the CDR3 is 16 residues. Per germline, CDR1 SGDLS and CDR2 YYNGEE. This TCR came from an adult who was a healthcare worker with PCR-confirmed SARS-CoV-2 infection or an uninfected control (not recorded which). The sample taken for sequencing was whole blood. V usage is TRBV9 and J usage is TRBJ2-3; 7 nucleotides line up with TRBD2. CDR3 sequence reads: CASGSNGGSGADTQYF. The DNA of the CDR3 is TGTGCCAGCGGCAGCAATGGCGGGAGCGGAGCAGATACGCAGTATTTT.